The 12 T cell receptor beta chains in this list originate from one sample, sequenced in a study of blood T cell repertoires in COVID-19. Profiled with immunoSEQ multiplex PCR; TCRdb holds only in-frame clones, not every one. Found here are under 70,000 clones, about 90% of them singletons; the top ten hold roughly 40%. Sequenced material: peripheral blood. The receptors stem from a woman aged 55-75 years with COVID-19, enrolled during active disease.

The V and J genes are TRBV7-2 and TRBJ2-7; 7 bases map to TRBD2. Trimming cost V 0 bases and J 2 bases; bases outside gene matches: 1. Germline CDR1 reads SGHTA; CDR2 reads FQGNSA. The CDR3 runs 14 residues. The CDR3 here is CASSLAGGTYEQYF. The CDR3, as DNA: TGTGCCAGCAGCTTAGCCGGGGGGACCTACGAGCAGTACTTC.

The rearrangement links TRBV7-2 to TRBJ2-2; D is perhaps TRBD2 (5 bases). Germline CDR1 is SGHTA and CDR2 is FQGNSA. Between the trimmed V and J ends, which lost 1 base and 5 bases, there was a span of 11 bases. The CDR3 runs to 15 residues. CDR3 sequence reads: CASSLVSGSTGELFF. In nucleotides, the CDR3 is TGTGCCAGCAGCTTAGTCAGCGGATCTACCGGGGAGCTGTTTTTT.

The chain links TRBV27 to TRBJ1-3; TRBD1 aligns across 9 bases. The J segment lost 8 bases and the V segment lost 4 bases, leaving 9 bases of the junction unmatched. CDR3 length equals 15 residues. Germline CDR1 reads MNHEY; CDR2 reads SMNVEV (reference sequence). The CDR3 loop reads CASSSRGTGTYTIYF. The CDR3 DNA sequence: TGTGCCAGCAGTTCACGCGGGACAGGGACTTACACCATATATTTT.

The chain joins TRBV9 to TRBJ1-1; 10 nucleotides match TRBD1. The germline gives CDR1 SGDLS, CDR2 YYNGEE. The junction had 7 bases not matched to a gene; V was cut back by 5 bases and J by 3 bases. The CDR3 extends over 15 amino acids. The CDR3 sequence is CASRLFGQGDTEAFF. CDR3 coding DNA: TGTGCCAGCAGATTATTCGGACAGGGGGACACTGAAGCTTTCTTT.

The chain links TRBV28 to TRBJ2-3; D may be TRBD1 (5 bases). Looked up from germline, CDR1 is MDHEN and CDR2 is SYDVKM. Trimming left V 1 base short and J 4 bases short, with 12 bases between. The CDR3 spans 15 residues. CDR3 sequence (DNA): TGTGCCAGCAGTTTATCGTCGCAGGGCCCAGATACGCAGTATTTT. The encoded protein is CASSLSSQGPDTQYF.

The chain carries TRBV6-5 and TRBJ2-6, with 7 bases lining up with TRBD1. Unmatched junction bases numbered 4, after V lost 6 bases and J lost 2 bases. Germline CDR1 and CDR2: MNHEY and SVGAGI. This CDR3 contains 15 residues. For the CDR3, the DNA is TGTGCCAGCAGCCCCGGGACAGCTGGGGCCAACGTCCTGACTTTC. Amino acid sequence: CASSPGTAGANVLTF.

This chain uses TRBV9 with TRBJ2-2; D might be TRBD2 (5 bases). With 0 bases removed from V and 1 base from J, the gap between germline ends came to 10 bases. CDR1 is SGDLS and CDR2 is YYNGEE in the germline V gene. The CDR3 runs to 16 residues. CDR3 nucleotides: TGTGCCAGCAGCGTAGGGACTGCGGGGAACACCGGGGAGCTGTTTTTT. Its protein is CASSVGTAGNTGELFF.

The chain is built from TRBV6-2 or TRBV6-3 and TRBJ1-1; D is undetermined. Between the trimmed V and J ends, which lost 2 bases and 3 bases, there was a span of 13 bases. CDR3 length: 15 residues. Germline CDR1 and CDR2: MNHEY and SVGEGT. The CDR3 region is CASSYPPTGYTEAFF. Here the CDR3 DNA reads TGTGCCAGCAGTTACCCCCCCACGGGGTACACTGAAGCTTTCTTT.

The CDR3 is CASTTSGLSYEQYF. In DNA form, the CDR3 reads TGTGCCAGCACGACTAGCGGCCTCTCCTACGAGCAGTACTTC. The V and J genes are TRBV28 and TRBJ2-7, with 9 nucleotides matching TRBD2. Losses at the gene ends were 7 bases for V and 0 bases for J; bases not matched to a gene: 4. CDR3 length: 14 residues. The germline gives CDR1 MDHEN, CDR2 SYDVKM.

This sequence joins TRBV5-5 and TRBJ2-2; D uncertain. Deletions cut 4 bases from V and 0 bases from J, with 7 bases between. Per the germline V gene, CDR1 is SGHKS and CDR2 is YYEKEE (reference sequence). This CDR3 comprises 14 residues. The CDR3: CASSHGSNTGELFF. DNA of the CDR3: TGTGCCAGCAGCCACGGGTCGAACACCGGGGAGCTGTTTTTT.

The rearrangement joins TRBV5-1 to TRBJ2-1; 14 nucleotides agree with TRBD2. Germline V lookup: CDR1 SGHRS, CDR2 YFSETQ. The trim removed 0 bases at V and 10 bases at J, leaving 9 bases unmatched. This CDR3 has 17 residues. CDR3 in DNA: TGCGCCAGCAGCTTGGGACTAGCGGGAGGGCCTATCGAGGAGCAGTTCTTC. This gives the protein CASSLGLAGGPIEEQFF.

The V gene is TRBV7-9, the J gene TRBJ2-5; 14 bases line up with TRBD2. Trimming at V came to 3 bases and at J to 1 base, leaving 1 base not matched to a gene. Germline V gives CDR1 SEHNR, CDR2 FQNEAQ (reference sequence). The CDR3 length is 16 residues. CDR3 coding DNA: TGTGCCAGCAGCTTGGGACTAGCGGGGGCCCAAGAGACCCAGTACTTC. This translates into CASSLGLAGAQETQYF. The entire variable domain, with the rest obtained from reference TRBV7-9 and TRBJ2-5, is as follows: DTGVSQNPRHKITKRGQNVTFRCDPISEHNRLYWYRQTLGQGPEFLTYFQNEAQLEKSRLLSDRFSAERPKGSFSTLEIQRTEQGDSAMYLCASSLGLAGAQETQYFGPGTRLLVL.